Listed below are T cell receptor beta chains from one sample, sequenced in a study of cytomegalovirus exposure and HLA in healthy donors. Produced via immunoSEQ multiplex PCR; TCRdb's table is partial and in-frame only. The data hold 100,000 to 150,000 clones, with 65% to 80% observed a single time. The sequencing sample was made of PBMCs. These receptors came from a woman between 40 and 55 years old in good health and CMV-seropositive. The conserved cysteine and the conserved F or W are not part of the CDR3 here.

V gene	J gene	CDR3 protein
TRBV10-2	TRBJ2-1	ASSESTGTSGREYNEQF
TRBV4-3	TRBJ2-7	ASSQTHFTGGNSYEQY
TRBV5-4	TRBJ2-3	ASSLMGFTDTQY
TRBV15	TRBJ2-7	ATSRVTGGDEQY
TRBV6-5	TRBJ1-2	ASSSRVGLGYGYT
TRBV5-6	TRBJ1-6	ASSLTGVSYNSPLH
TRBV29-1	TRBJ2-5	SGEGGETQY
TRBV7-3	TRBJ2-1	ASSLDRGGNEQF
TRBV6-1	TRBJ1-1	ASSVDREGAEAF
TRBV7-7	TRBJ2-7	ASSLTEQGYEQY
TRBV6-1	TRBJ1-2	ASSEATGGARGYT
TRBV9	TRBJ1-1	ASSVAGDRMNTGAF
TRBV14	TRBJ2-7	ASSPGLPDYEQY
TRBV7-7	TRBJ2-3	ASSKTGGLPDTQY
TRBV27	.	ASSTGRNYEQY
TRBV5-1	TRBJ1-1	ASSSVGRMNTEAF
TRBV5-1	TRBJ2-7	ASSLENLYEQY
TRBV6-1	TRBJ1-5	ASSPDRPQPQH
TRBV23-1	TRBJ2-4	ASSHGCRTKNIQY
TRBV15	TRBJ1-2	ATSRQPRPGDYGYT
TRBV29-1	TRBJ2-2	SVAYTTGELF
TRBV5-4	TRBJ1-6	ASSPIQGAYNSPLH
TRBV6-1	.	ASSEGQRGRTASSYEQY
TRBV10-3	TRBJ2-5	AIASGEETQY
TRBV7-2	TRBJ2-5	ASSSFPRGPQGETQY
TRBV19	TRBJ2-5	ASSIMSGRQETQY
TRBV27	TRBJ2-7	ASSSGLGMEQY
TRBV2	TRBJ1-1	ASRPTGLEGTEAF
TRBV19	TRBJ2-2	ASSIRDRAVHGELF
TRBV9	TRBJ2-3	ASSVATSGRGDTQY
TRBV5-6	TRBJ2-2	ASSLVWAGTRDTGELF
TRBV5-4	TRBJ2-7	ASSLDAGLRGEQY
TRBV6-5	TRBJ1-5	ASGDRVGPQH
TRBV9	TRBJ2-3	ASNSGQGALVVDTQY
TRBV4-3	TRBJ2-2	ASSQERDSLNTGELF
TRBV7-2	TRBJ1-6	ASSQTGAHSPLH
TRBV7-3	TRBJ2-7	ASSLAPAGEQY
TRBV29-1	TRBJ1-4	SVEGQGASEKLF
TRBV12-5	TRBJ2-4	ASGQGDRPNTLQNIQY
TRBV6-1	TRBJ2-3	ASSGTSGITDTQY
TRBV7-2	TRBJ2-3	ASTTGGRATDTQY
TRBV21-1	TRBJ2-7	ASSSNKTPAYEQY
TRBV4-1	TRBJ2-3	ASSPTSGRGTDTQY
TRBV5-1	TRBJ2-2	ASRGAGVGGELF
TRBV27	TRBJ2-2	ASSLQRGVFTGELF
TRBV7-2	TRBJ2-7	ASSLAQFEETYYEQY
TRBV19	TRBJ1-2	ASSIEQGRNGYT
TRBV19	TRBJ1-1	ASRGQMNTEAF
TRBV18	TRBJ2-3	ASSPALAGTTDTQY
TRBV6-5	TRBJ1-4	ASSFRRGNEKLF
TRBV7-2	TRBJ2-1	ASSLRPSGGPGGEQF
TRBV18	TRBJ1-1	ASSPSQREAF
TRBV2	TRBJ2-3	ASSEGERGGRDTQY